A few counts support the clone carrying this T cell receptor (beta chain). No antigen is known for it. This entry comes from a study of beta chain features in type 1 diabetes. Study results and limitations: A moderate, significant TCRB CDR3 shortening appeared in type 1 diabetes across four CD4+ subsets. Researchers reported that naive, central memory and Treg TCRB repertoires appeared more similar in patients than in healthy donors.

Expressed TCRB transcripts were sequenced because the entire RNA isolate underwent reverse transcription. The read count averaged around 3.6 million across naive, central memory and regulatory T cell samples. Some clones are missing from TCRdb's copy, which holds only in-frame ones; the method was immunoSEQ multiplex PCR. The profile covers a few hundred thousand clones, with approximately 12% appearing a single time and over 0.008% taken by the ten largest. The authors sorted CD4+ naive, central memory, regulatory and stem cell-like memory cells via CD45RO/CCR7/CD25/CD127/CD95/CD27. The sequence was collected from a woman in her late teens or twenties with type 1 diabetes. Material: naive CD4+ T cells from blood.

CDR3 loop: CASTNRLAGANEQFF. For the CDR3, the DNA is TGCGCCAGCACCAACCGACTAGCGGGAGCAAATGAGCAGTTCTTC. The chain joins TRBV5-1 to TRBJ2-1; 12 bases map to TRBD2. This CDR3 has 15 residues. Germline lookup yields CDR1 SGHRS and CDR2 YFSETQ. V lost 6 bases, J lost 7 bases, and 8 bases stayed unmatched.